The clone carrying this T cell receptor beta chain was seen once. Its antigen is unknown. The V gene lost 3 bases and the J gene lost 4 bases, with 8 bases spanning the gap. Per the germline V gene, CDR1 is SQVTM and CDR2 is ANQGSEA. The CDR3 totals 12 residues. The data are from a study of T cell responses to AZD1222 COVID-19 vaccine. Study-wide findings and caveats: Sampling captured repertoires only after the peak T cell response.

The table came from immunoSEQ multiplex PCR; TCRdb's copy has only in-frame clones and leaves some out. The repertoire consists of some 69,000 clones, with 85% to 90% occurring once and the leading ten covering approximately 18%. Specimen: peripheral blood, collected on day 0 of AZD1222 vaccination. The chain couples TRBV29-1 to TRBJ2-3; D unclear. This receptor was obtained from an adult in good health. CDR3 coding DNA: TGCAGCGTTGAGGGTCATTCAGATACGCAGTATTTT. Protein sequence: CSVEGHSDTQYF.